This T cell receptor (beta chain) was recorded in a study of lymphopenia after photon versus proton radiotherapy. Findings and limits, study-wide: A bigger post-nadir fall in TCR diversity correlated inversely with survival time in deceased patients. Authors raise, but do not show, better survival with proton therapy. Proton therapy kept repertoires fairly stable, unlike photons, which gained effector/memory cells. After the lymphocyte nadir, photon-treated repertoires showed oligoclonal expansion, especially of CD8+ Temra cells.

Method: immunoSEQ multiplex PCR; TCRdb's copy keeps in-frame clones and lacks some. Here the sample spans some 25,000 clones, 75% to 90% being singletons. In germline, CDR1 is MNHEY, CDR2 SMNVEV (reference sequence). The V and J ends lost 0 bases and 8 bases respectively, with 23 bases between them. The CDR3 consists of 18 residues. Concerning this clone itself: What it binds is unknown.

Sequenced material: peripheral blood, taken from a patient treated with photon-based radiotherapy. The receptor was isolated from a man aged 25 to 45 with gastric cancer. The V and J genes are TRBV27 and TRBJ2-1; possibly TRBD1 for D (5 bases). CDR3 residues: CASSLSFAGFGSIDEQFF. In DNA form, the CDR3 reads TGTGCCAGCAGTTTATCATTTGCAGGGTTTGGGTCCATCGATGAGCAGTTCTTC.